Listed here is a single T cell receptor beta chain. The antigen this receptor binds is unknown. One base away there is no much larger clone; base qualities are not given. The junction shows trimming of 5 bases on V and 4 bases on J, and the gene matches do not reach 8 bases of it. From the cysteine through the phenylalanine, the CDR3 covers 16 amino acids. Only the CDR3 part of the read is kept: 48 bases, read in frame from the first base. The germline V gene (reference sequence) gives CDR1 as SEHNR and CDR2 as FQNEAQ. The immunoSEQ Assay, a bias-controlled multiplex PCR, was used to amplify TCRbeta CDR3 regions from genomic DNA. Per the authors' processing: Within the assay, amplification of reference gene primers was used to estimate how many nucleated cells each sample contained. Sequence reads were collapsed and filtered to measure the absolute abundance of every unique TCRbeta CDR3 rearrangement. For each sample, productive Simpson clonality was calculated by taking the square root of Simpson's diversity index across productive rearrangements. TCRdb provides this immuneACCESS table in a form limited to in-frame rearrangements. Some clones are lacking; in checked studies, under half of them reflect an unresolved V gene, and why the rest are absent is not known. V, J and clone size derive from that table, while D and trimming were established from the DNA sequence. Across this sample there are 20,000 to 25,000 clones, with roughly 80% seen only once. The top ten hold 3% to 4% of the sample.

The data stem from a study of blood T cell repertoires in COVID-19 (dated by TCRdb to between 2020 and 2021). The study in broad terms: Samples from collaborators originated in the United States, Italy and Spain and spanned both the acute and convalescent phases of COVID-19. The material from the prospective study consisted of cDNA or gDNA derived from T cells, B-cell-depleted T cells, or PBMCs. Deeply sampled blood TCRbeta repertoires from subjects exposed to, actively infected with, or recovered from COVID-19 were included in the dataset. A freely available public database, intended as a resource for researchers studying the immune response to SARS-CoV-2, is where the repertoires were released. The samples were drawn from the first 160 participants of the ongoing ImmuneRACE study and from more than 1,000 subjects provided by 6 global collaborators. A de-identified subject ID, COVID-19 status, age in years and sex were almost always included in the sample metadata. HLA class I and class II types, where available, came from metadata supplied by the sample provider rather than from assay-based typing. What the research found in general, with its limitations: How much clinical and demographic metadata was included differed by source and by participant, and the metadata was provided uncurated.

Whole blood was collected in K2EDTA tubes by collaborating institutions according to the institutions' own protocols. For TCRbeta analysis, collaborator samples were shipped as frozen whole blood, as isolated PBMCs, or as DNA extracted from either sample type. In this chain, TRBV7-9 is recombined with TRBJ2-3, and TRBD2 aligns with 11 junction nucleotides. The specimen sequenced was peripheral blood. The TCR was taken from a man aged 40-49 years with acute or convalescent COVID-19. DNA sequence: TGTGCCAGCAGCCCGTGGACTAGCGGGCGTCCAGATACGCAGTATTTT. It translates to CASSPWTSGRPDTQYF.